These 27 T cell receptor beta chains came from one sample sequenced in a study of radiotherapy plus CTLA-4 blockade in lung cancer (dated 2018 in TCRdb). The library came from the immunoSEQ multiplex PCR assay. The source is immuneACCESS, and TCRdb retained only in-frame sequences with V and J called. Part of the clones is not carried over; for the studies checked, unresolved V genes explain less than half of this, and the remainder is unexplained. For this sample the table gives around 40,000 clones, of which approximately 85% were detected only once. About 5.6% of the sample belongs to the ten largest clones. Sequenced here: peripheral blood, sampled from a patient treated with radiotherapy plus ipilimumab. These receptors originate from a human donor with non-small cell lung cancer who had stable disease on radiotherapy plus ipilimumab.

CDR3 sequence reads: CASSVSGRRSNEQFF. CDR3 DNA sequence: TGCGCCAGCAGCGTGAGCGGGAGAAGATCAAATGAGCAGTTCTTC. This chain uses TRBV5-1 with TRBJ2-1, with TRBD2 matching 8 bases. The CDR3 is 15 amino acids. Germline CDR1 and CDR2: SGHRS and YFSETQ. With V trimmed by 4 bases and J by 7 bases, 10 bases remained unmatched.

The V call is TRBV11-2, the J call TRBJ2-7, with D tentatively TRBD1 (5 bases). In germline, CDR1 is SGHAT, CDR2 FQNNGV. V dropped 8 bases and J dropped 3 bases, with 14 bases sitting between them. CDR3 size: 13 residues. CDR3 bases: TGTGCCAGCGGCGTAGGTGACAGCTACGAGCAGTACTTC. Residues: CASGVGDSYEQYF.

This clone was seen only once. This chain joins TRBV11-3 and TRBJ2-1, with 9 bases fitting TRBD2. The CDR3 contains 16 residues. V lost 2 bases to trimming and J lost 8 bases; unmatched junction nucleotides: 10. Germline assignment: CDR1 SGHNT and CDR2 YENEEA. The chain's CDR3 is CASSLRVGREGDEQFF. In DNA, the CDR3 is TGTGCCAGCAGCTTACGGGTGGGGCGGGAGGGTGATGAGCAGTTCTTC.

The chain has TRBV5-4 and TRBJ2-3; the match to TRBD1 covers 8 bases. Germline CDR1 SGHNT, CDR2 YYREEE (reference sequence). This CDR3 contains 15 residues. Trimming cost V 0 bases and J 1 base; bases outside gene matches: 1. The DNA of the CDR3 is TGTGCCAGCAGCTTGGGGGGACAGGGCACAGATACGCAGTATTTT. Residues: CASSLGGQGTDTQYF.

The chain combines TRBV5-1 with TRBJ2-2; 14 nucleotides line up with TRBD2. Unmatched junction bases numbered 9, after V lost 4 bases and J lost 4 bases. The germline V gene encodes CDR1 SGHRS and CDR2 YFSETQ. The CDR3 loop spans 18 amino acids. The CDR3 loop reads CASSARLAGGPGTGELFF. DNA of the CDR3: TGCGCCAGCAGCGCCAGACTAGCGGGAGGGCCGGGCACCGGGGAGCTGTTTTTT.

This rearrangement joins TRBV2 to TRBJ2-5; 8 bases match TRBD1. The germline gives CDR1 SNHLY, CDR2 FYNNEI. The CDR3 is made up of 12 amino acids. With V trimmed by 11 bases and J by 5 bases, 7 bases remained unmatched. This CDR3 reads CAGKQGGETQYF. CDR3 coding DNA: TGTGCCGGGAAACAGGGGGGTGAGACCCAGTACTTC. Full variable domain (remainder filled in from reference TRBV2 and TRBJ2-5): EPEVTQTPSHQVTQMGQEVILRCVPISNHLYFYWYRQILGQKVEFLVSFYNNEISEKSEIFDDQFSVERPDGSNFTLKIRSTKLEDSAMYFCAGKQGGETQYFGPGTRLLVL.

This chain connects TRBV29-1 to TRBJ1-1, with 8 bases matching TRBD1. V lost 7 bases and J lost 5; bases outside the gene matches: 0. The CDR3 covers 10 residues. CDR1 SQVTM and CDR2 ANQGSEA come from the germline V gene. CDR3 sequence reads: CSGQGTEAFF. The DNA for the CDR3 is TGCAGCGGACAGGGGACTGAAGCTTTCTTT.

V usage is TRBV27 and J usage is TRBJ1-1, with 10 bases identical to TRBD1. CDR1 is MNHEY, CDR2 SMNVEV, per germline (reference sequence). V was clipped by 3 bases and J by 8 bases; unmatched bases: 15. There are 17 residues in the CDR3. This CDR3 reads CASSLWVTGGTGEEAFF. CDR3 nucleotide sequence: TGTGCCAGCAGTTTGTGGGTCACCGGAGGGACAGGGGAGGAAGCTTTCTTT.

This rearrangement joins TRBV19 to TRBJ1-1; 8 nucleotides match TRBD1. V dropped 5 bases and J dropped 0; count of bases not matched to a gene: 2. There are 14 residues in the CDR3. Germline loops: CDR1 LNHDA, CDR2 SQIVND (reference sequence). The CDR3 coding sequence is TGTGCCAGTAGTGTGGACAGGGTGAACACTGAAGCTTTCTTT. Amino acids: CASSVDRVNTEAFF.

The rearrangement links TRBV5-1 to TRBJ2-2; TRBD1 might be the D (5 bases). CDR3 length: 14 residues. Deletions cut 6 bases from V and 3 bases from J, with 12 bases between. Germline-derived CDR1 and CDR2 are SGHRS and YFSETQ. This CDR3 reads CASTHQGYTGELFF. The CDR3 bases are TGCGCCAGCACCCACCAGGGTTACACCGGGGAGCTGTTTTTT.

This clone was recorded once. CDR3 in DNA: TGTGCCAGCAGTTTACTAGACCGTGCGCGCAACGAGCAGTACTTC. This gives the protein CASSLLDRARNEQYF. The chain joins TRBV28 to TRBJ2-7; D is uncertain. The CDR3 runs 15 residues. The germline V gene encodes CDR1 MDHEN and CDR2 SYDVKM. V was trimmed by 2 bases and J by 5 bases, leaving 16 bases between them.

The rearrangement uses TRBV7-2 and TRBJ2-6; 8 nucleotides line up with TRBD2. The germline gives CDR1 SGHTA, CDR2 FQGNSA. The CDR3 sequence is 15 residues long. J gave up 4 bases and V 5 bases, and 4 bases lay outside the gene matches. DNA of the CDR3: TGTGCCAGCAGCCTCAGACTAGCGGGGGCCAACGTCCTGACTTTC. Translated, it gives CASSLRLAGANVLTF.

The CDR3 region is CASSRSGTGTGGETQYF. The CDR3 DNA is TGCGCCAGCAGCCGATCCGGGACAGGGACTGGTGGAGAGACCCAGTACTTC. The chain links TRBV5-1 to TRBJ2-5; 9 positions match TRBD1. With V trimmed by 4 bases and J by 4 bases, 14 bases remained unmatched. This CDR3 is built from 17 residues. Germline V gene sequence: CDR1 SGHRS, CDR2 YFSETQ.

The chain has TRBV2 and TRBJ2-7, with a possible D match to TRBD1 (6 bases). CDR3 length: 19 residues. V was cut by 4 bases and J by 2 bases, with 27 bases left in between. CDR1 SNHLY and CDR2 FYNNEI come from the germline V gene. The CDR3 DNA sequence: TGTGCCAGCAGTGTTTGGACAGTAAAAGCGGCCGAGCAACCCTACGAGCAGTACTTC. Amino acids: CASSVWTVKAAEQPYEQYF.

The chain combines TRBV4-3 with TRBJ1-4; 7 bases are a match to TRBD1. The V gene's germline CDR1 is LGHNA and CDR2 YSLEER. The CDR3 has 15 residues. Trimming cost V 3 bases and J 2 bases; bases outside gene matches: 3. CDR3 amino acids: CASSQPRGTNEKLFF. The CDR3 DNA reads as TGCGCCAGCAGCCAGCCCAGGGGGACTAATGAAAAACTGTTTTTT.

Concerning this clone itself: Additional DNA sequences in this sample encode the identical CDR3. The genes are TRBV5-1 and TRBJ2-1; D ambiguous. The CDR3 extends over 13 amino acids. V was cut by 0 bases and J by 5 bases, with 6 bases left in between. Germline lookup yields CDR1 SGHRS and CDR2 YFSETQ. The CDR3 reads CASSLAVDNEQFF. The CDR3 DNA follows: TGCGCCAGCAGCTTGGCCGTCGACAATGAGCAGTTCTTC. The whole variable domain, remainder taken from reference TRBV5-1 and TRBJ2-1, is KAGVTQTPRYLIKTRGQQVTLSCSPISGHRSVSWYQQTPGQGLQFLFEYFSETQRNKGNFPGRFSGRQFSNSRSEMNVSTLELGDSALYLCASSLAVDNEQFFGPGTRLTVL.

The V gene is TRBV5-6, the J gene TRBJ2-7; 7 bases are a match to TRBD2. The CDR3 loop spans 14 amino acids. Germline V gene sequence: CDR1 SGHDT, CDR2 YYEEEE. V shed 0 bases and J 3 bases; nucleotides not matched to a gene: 3. CDR3 DNA: TGTGCCAGCAGCTTGGGGGGGGAGGGCTACGAGCAGTACTTC. Its protein product is CASSLGGEGYEQYF. Variable domain in full (rest from reference TRBV5-6 and TRBJ2-7): DAGVTQSPTHLIKTRGQQVTLRCSPKSGHDTVSWYQQALGQGPQFIFQYYEEEERQRGNFPDRFSGHQFPNYSSELNVNALLLGDSALYLCASSLGGEGYEQYFGPGTRLTVT.

The chain links TRBV15 to TRBJ1-1; TRBD1 is a possible D gene (6 bases). The V gene lost 0 bases and the J gene lost 10 bases, with 9 bases spanning the gap. Germline CDR1 reads LNHNV; CDR2 reads YYDKDF (reference sequence). CDR3 length: 12 amino acids. CDR3 sequence (DNA): TGTGCCACCAGCAGAGATGGGGGCGCAGCTTTCTTT. Amino acid sequence: CATSRDGGAAFF.

This sequence joins TRBV28 and TRBJ1-4; no clear D gene. Germline loops: CDR1 MDHEN, CDR2 SYDVKM. The CDR3 runs 14 residues. V dropped 5 bases and J dropped 8 bases, with 15 bases sitting between them. The CDR3 DNA sequence: TGTGCCAGCAGTCTAGGACTGGGGAGGGAAAAACTGTTTTTT. Protein sequence: CASSLGLGREKLFF.

J is TRBJ1-5 and V is TRBV30; 7 bases agree with TRBD1. V trimming: 1 base; J trimming: 6 bases; junction bases outside the gene matches: 3. Germline lookup yields CDR1 GTSNPN and CDR2 SVGIG (reference sequence). The CDR3 runs 13 residues. The CDR3 loop is CAWSDNRGQPQHF. The DNA of the CDR3 is TGTGCCTGGAGTGACAACAGGGGTCAGCCCCAGCATTTT.

V gene TRBV19 combines with J gene TRBJ1-3; D ambiguous. The germline V gene encodes CDR1 LNHDA and CDR2 SQIVND (reference sequence). The CDR3 runs 15 residues. V lost 1 base, J lost 0 bases, and 7 bases lay in between. The CDR3 nucleotides read TGTGCCAGTAGTATAGGTGGGAGCTCTGGAAACACCATATATTTT. Its protein product is CASSIGGSSGNTIYF. The full variable domain, with the rest looked up from reference TRBV19 and TRBJ1-3, is DGGITQSPKYLFRKEGQNVTLSCEQNLNHDAMYWYRQDPGQGLRLIYYSQIVNDFQKGDIAEGYSVSREKKESFPLTVTSAQKNPTAFYLCASSIGGSSGNTIYFGEGSWLTVV.

The chain uses TRBV27 and TRBJ2-1; 13 nucleotides match TRBD2. Germline assignment: CDR1 MNHEY and CDR2 SMNVEV (reference sequence). V gave up 5 bases and J gave up 3 bases; unmatched junction bases: 4. The CDR3 runs 16 residues. The CDR3 sequence is CASSRGTSGVYNEQFF. CDR3 sequence (DNA): TGTGCCAGCAGTCGCGGGACTAGCGGGGTCTACAATGAGCAGTTCTTC.

By share, this clone ranks as medium-sized (0.01 to 0.1%). V is TRBV6-1 and J is TRBJ2-7; the match to TRBD2 covers 10 bases. In germline, CDR1 is MNHNS, CDR2 SASEGT. Losses at the gene ends were 2 bases for V and 0 bases for J; bases not matched to a gene: 1. The CDR3 is made up of 15 amino acids. The CDR3 is CASSERLAGSYEQYF. CDR3 in DNA: TGTGCCAGCAGTGAAAGACTAGCGGGCTCCTACGAGCAGTACTTC.

The chain employs TRBV5-1 and TRBJ2-7, with D possibly TRBD2 on 6 matching bases. This CDR3 is built from 13 residues. Trimming pared 4 bases from V and 1 base from J, leaving 9 bases between. Germline CDR1 SGHRS, CDR2 YFSETQ. The CDR3 region is CASSSAGSYEQYF. Here the CDR3 DNA reads TGCGCCAGCAGCAGTGCGGGGTCCTACGAGCAGTACTTC.

This chain uses TRBV15 with TRBJ2-1, with D unclear. This CDR3 comprises 13 residues. V was clipped by 5 bases and J by 6 bases, with 11 bases between them. Germline V gene sequence: CDR1 LNHNV, CDR2 YYDKDF (reference sequence). The CDR3 region is CATSAGSGNEQFF. In DNA, the CDR3 is TGTGCCACCAGCGCCGGTTCAGGCAATGAGCAGTTCTTC.

This chain links TRBV15 with TRBJ1-4, with 8 nucleotides matching TRBD1. V shed 0 bases, J shed 3 bases, and the junction held 3 bases outside the gene matches. CDR1 is LNHNV and CDR2 is YYDKDF in the germline V gene (reference sequence). This CDR3 contains 16 residues. CDR3 region: CATSRELQGANEKLFF. The CDR3 DNA follows: TGTGCCACCAGCAGAGAACTACAGGGGGCTAATGAAAAACTGTTTTTT.

The V gene is TRBV10-2, the J gene TRBJ1-6; the D gene is possibly TRBD1 (5 bases). The germline gives CDR1 WSHSY, CDR2 SAAADI. The CDR3 is 16 amino acids. The V and J ends lost 10 bases and 0 bases respectively, with 16 bases between them. For the CDR3, the DNA is TGCGCCACCATGGACACAGTCAGCTCCTATAATTCACCCCTCCACTTT. This gives the protein CATMDTVSSYNSPLHF.